The 17 T cell receptor beta chains below were found in one sample sequenced in a study of blood T cell repertoires in COVID-19. The assay was immunoSEQ multiplex PCR, and TCRdb's table has in-frame clones only and misses some. The data hold around 270,000 clones, with around four fifths observed a single time. Sequenced: peripheral blood. These receptor sequences come from a man between 60 and 70 years old with acute or convalescent COVID-19.

The chain combines TRBV7-2 with TRBJ2-2, with D maybe TRBD2 (5 bases). The CDR3 totals 13 residues. Trimming took 5 bases from V and 7 from J, leaving 11 bases between them. The V gene's germline CDR1 is SGHTA and CDR2 FQGNSA. CDR3 sequence: CASSAIGSGELFF. CDR3 sequence (DNA): TGTGCCAGCAGCGCTATAGGGAGCGGGGAGCTGTTTTTT.

The chain recombines TRBV2 with TRBJ2-5, with 11 bases fitting TRBD2. This CDR3 is built from 14 residues. Germline V CDR1 and CDR2: SNHLY, FYNNEI. The V and J ends lost 6 bases and 3 bases, in that order; junction bases with no gene match: 3. The CDR3 sequence: CASSGTSGEETQYF. The CDR3 nucleotides are TGTGCCAGCAGCGGGACTAGCGGAGAAGAGACCCAGTACTTC.

This clone was seen a few times. The J gene is TRBJ2-7, the V gene TRBV3-1 (or the pseudogene TRBV3-2); 9 positions agree with TRBD1. Germline-derived CDR1 and CDR2 are LGHDT and YNNKEL (reference sequence). The V segment lost 8 bases and the J segment 2 bases; nucleotides outside the gene matches: 4. The CDR3 extends over 13 amino acids. The CDR3 loop is CASSGTGPYEQYF. The CDR3 DNA reads TGTGCCAGCTCGGGGACAGGGCCCTACGAGCAGTACTTC.

The chain is built from TRBV30 and TRBJ1-5, with D maybe TRBD1 (5 bases). V was cut by 2 bases and J by 6 bases, with 11 bases left in between. CDR1 is GTSNPN and CDR2 is SVGIG in the germline V gene (reference sequence). The CDR3 is 13 residues long. Here the CDR3 reads CAWSHGGGQPQHF. The CDR3 nucleotides are TGTGCCTGGAGTCACGGGGGAGGTCAGCCCCAGCATTTT.

The V gene is TRBV28, the J gene TRBJ1-5; D is unclear. Germline CDR1 MDHEN, CDR2 SYDVKM. CDR3 length: 16 residues. V lost 1 base and J lost 1, with 11 bases in between. The CDR3 DNA is TGTGCCAGCAGTTTATACCGGGTGCGGAGCAATCAGCCCCAGCATTTT. Translating gives CASSLYRVRSNQPQHF.

The V and J genes are TRBV9 and TRBJ1-2; D is possibly TRBD1 (5 bases). V shed 2 bases and J shed 5 bases, with 7 bases lying between them. Germline loops: CDR1 SGDLS, CDR2 YYNGEE. The CDR3 runs 12 residues. The CDR3 coding sequence is TGTGCCAGCAGCGTCACAGGATATGGCTACACCTTC. Translation: CASSVTGYGYTF.

The V gene is TRBV28, the J gene TRBJ2-7; TRBD2 is a possible D gene (7 bases). The germline V and J ends were trimmed by 1 base and 2 bases, with 15 bases remaining between them. CDR3 length: 16 residues. Germline loops: CDR1 MDHEN, CDR2 SYDVKM. The CDR3 loop is CASSLFRGARAYEQYF. CDR3 bases: TGTGCCAGCAGTTTATTTCGGGGGGCAAGGGCCTACGAGCAGTACTTC. The variable domain in full, with the rest retrieved from reference TRBV28 and TRBJ2-7, is DVKVTQSSRYLVKRTGEKVFLECVQDMDHENMFWYRQDPGLGLRLIYFSYDVKMKEKGDIPEGYSVSREKKERFSLILESASTNQTSMYLCASSLFRGARAYEQYFGPGTRLTVT.

A few counts support this clone. The J gene is TRBJ2-7, the V gene TRBV6-5; TRBD2 matches at 10 bases. Germline CDR1 and CDR2: MNHEY and SVGAGI. The V gene end was trimmed by 6 bases and the J gene end by 2 bases; junction bases not matched to a gene: 7. The CDR3 totals 15 residues. This chain's CDR3 is CASRSTSGITYEQYF. In DNA form, the CDR3 reads TGTGCCAGCAGGTCAACTAGCGGGATCACCTACGAGCAGTACTTC.

This chain connects TRBV29-1 to TRBJ2-3, with TRBD2 matching over 9 bases. Germline trimming cut 6 bases from V and 0 bases from J; bases unmatched to any gene: 13. In germline, CDR1 is SQVTM, CDR2 ANQGSEA. The CDR3 length is 17 residues. CDR3 in amino acids: CSVGGDRLAESTDTQYF. In DNA, the CDR3 is TGCAGCGTCGGCGGGGATAGACTAGCGGAGAGCACAGATACGCAGTATTTT.

The chain uses TRBV6-5 and TRBJ1-4; D is possibly TRBD1 (6 bases). V lost 6 bases to trimming and J lost 5 bases, with 13 bases between them. Germline assignment: CDR1 MNHEY and CDR2 SVGAGI. The CDR3 runs 14 residues. CDR3 loop: CASRLGGANEKLFF. Written as DNA, the CDR3 is TGTGCCAGCAGGTTAGGGGGGGCGAATGAAAAACTGTTTTTT.

J is TRBJ1-2 and V is TRBV6-6; 7 bases align to TRBD1. The germline gives CDR1 MNHNY, CDR2 SVGAGI (reference sequence). Trimming removed 2 bases from V and 7 bases from J; junction bases left unmatched: 13. This CDR3 is 16 amino acids long. The CDR3 loop reads CASSYRPDRVGVGYTF. CDR3 bases: TGTGCCAGCAGTTACCGACCAGACAGGGTGGGTGTTGGCTACACCTTC.

The chain couples TRBV11-2 to TRBJ2-2; D is undetermined. CDR1 SGHAT and CDR2 FQNNGV come from the germline V gene. The V end was cut by 1 base, the J end by 7 bases, with 7 bases between. The CDR3 extends over 13 amino acids. CDR3 DNA: TGTGCCAGCAGCTTAGTCCCAGGCGGGGAGCTGTTTTTT. This gives the protein CASSLVPGGELFF.

The J gene is TRBJ2-7, the V gene TRBV5-6; TRBD1 aligns across 12 bases. Trimming cost V 3 bases and J 7 bases; bases outside gene matches: 2. This CDR3 has 13 amino acids. The germline CDR1 and CDR2 sequences are SGHDT and YYEEEE. The CDR3 bases are TGTGCCAGCAGCTGGGACAGGGGGCTGGAGCAGTACTTC. Translating it yields CASSWDRGLEQYF.

The rearrangement uses TRBV5-1 and TRBJ2-3; 7 positions match TRBD2. In germline, CDR1 is SGHRS, CDR2 YFSETQ. CDR3 size: 17 residues. After removal of 1 base from V and 7 bases from J, the junction contained 15 bases not matched to a gene. The CDR3: CASSLWGVGTTGNTQYF. CDR3 nucleotide sequence: TGCGCCAGCAGCTTGTGGGGAGTCGGGACTACTGGAAATACGCAGTATTTT.

V usage is TRBV7-9 and J usage is TRBJ1-3; D might be TRBD1 (6 bases). The germline CDR1 and CDR2 sequences are SEHNR and FQNEAQ (reference sequence). CDR3 length: 15 residues. Trimming pared 5 bases from V and 2 bases from J, leaving 13 bases between. The CDR3 reads CASSPPGTPGNTIYF. The CDR3 bases are TGTGCCAGCAGCCCACCCGGGACACCTGGAAACACCATATATTTT. Full variable domain (rest looked up from reference TRBV7-9 and TRBJ1-3): DTGVSQNPRHKITKRGQNVTFRCDPISEHNRLYWYRQTLGQGPEFLTYFQNEAQLEKSRLLSDRFSAERPKGSFSTLEIQRTEQGDSAMYLCASSPPGTPGNTIYFGEGSWLTVV.

The V gene is TRBV5-4, the J gene TRBJ2-7; 8 nucleotides match TRBD2. This CDR3 contains 15 residues. The V gene's germline CDR1 is SGHNT and CDR2 YYREEE (reference sequence). The V and J ends lost 4 bases and 2 bases, in that order; junction bases with no gene match: 8. DNA for the CDR3: TGTGCCAGCAGCACCGGGGGGACTAGTACCTACGAGCAGTACTTC. It specifies CASSTGGTSTYEQYF.

The CDR3 region has the DNA TGTGCCAGCAGCCCCCGACTAGCGGGGGCAATAGATACGCAGTATTTT. Residues: CASSPRLAGAIDTQYF. This sequence joins TRBV13 and TRBJ2-3, with TRBD2 identical over 12 bases. Losses at the gene ends were 5 bases for V and 5 bases for J; bases not matched to a gene: 8. The CDR3 has 16 amino acids. CDR1 and CDR2 (germline): PRHDT, FYEKMQ (reference sequence).